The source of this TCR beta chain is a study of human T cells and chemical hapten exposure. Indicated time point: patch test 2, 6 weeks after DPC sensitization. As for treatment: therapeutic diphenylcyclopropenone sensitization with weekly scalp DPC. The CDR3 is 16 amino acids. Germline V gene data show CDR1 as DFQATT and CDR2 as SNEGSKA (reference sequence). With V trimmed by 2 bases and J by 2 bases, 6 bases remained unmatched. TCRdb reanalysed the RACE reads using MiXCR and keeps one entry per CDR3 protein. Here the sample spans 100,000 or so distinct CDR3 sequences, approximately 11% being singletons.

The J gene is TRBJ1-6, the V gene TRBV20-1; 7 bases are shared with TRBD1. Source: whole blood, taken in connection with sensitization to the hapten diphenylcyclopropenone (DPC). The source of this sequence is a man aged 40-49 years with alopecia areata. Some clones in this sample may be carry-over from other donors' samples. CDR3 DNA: TGCAGTGCTAGATCCGGGACAGCTACCTATAATTCACCCCTCCACTTT. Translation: CSARSGTATYNSPLHF.